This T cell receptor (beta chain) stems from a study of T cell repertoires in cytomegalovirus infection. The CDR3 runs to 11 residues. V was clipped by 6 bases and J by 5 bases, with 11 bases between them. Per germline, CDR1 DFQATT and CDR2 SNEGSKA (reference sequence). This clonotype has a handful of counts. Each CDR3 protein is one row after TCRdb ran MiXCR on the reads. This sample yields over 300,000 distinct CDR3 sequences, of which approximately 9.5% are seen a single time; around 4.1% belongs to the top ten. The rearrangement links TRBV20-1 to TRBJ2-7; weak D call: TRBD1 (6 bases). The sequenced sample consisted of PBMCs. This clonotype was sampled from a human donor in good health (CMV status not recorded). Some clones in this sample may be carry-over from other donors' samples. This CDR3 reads CSARQVNEQYF. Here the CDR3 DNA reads TGCAGTGCGAGACAGGTCAACGAGCAGTACTTC.